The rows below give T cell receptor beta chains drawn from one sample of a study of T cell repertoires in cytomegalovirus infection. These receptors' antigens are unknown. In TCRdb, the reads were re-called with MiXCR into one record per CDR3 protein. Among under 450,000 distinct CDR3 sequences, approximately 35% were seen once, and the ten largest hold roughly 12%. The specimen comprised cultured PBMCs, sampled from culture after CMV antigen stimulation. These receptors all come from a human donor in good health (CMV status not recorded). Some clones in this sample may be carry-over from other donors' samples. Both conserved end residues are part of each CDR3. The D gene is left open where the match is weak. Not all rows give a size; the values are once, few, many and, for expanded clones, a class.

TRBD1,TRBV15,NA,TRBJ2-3,CATSRSTGVGTDTQYF,TGTGCCACCAGCAGATCTACAGGGGTTGGGACAGATACGCAGTATTTT
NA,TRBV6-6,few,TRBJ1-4,CASSYAQNEKLFF,TGTGCCAGCAGTTACGCCCAGAATGAAAAACTGTTTTTT
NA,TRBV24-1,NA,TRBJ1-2,CATSDSARGTNYGYTF,TGTGCCACCAGTGACTCCGCCAGGGGCACTAACTATGGCTACACCTTC
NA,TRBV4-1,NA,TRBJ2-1,CASSQPRTLYNEQFF,TGCGCCAGCAGCCAACCTCGGACCCTTTACAATGAGCAGTTCTTC
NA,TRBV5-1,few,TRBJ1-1,CASSFEADLNTEAFF,TGCGCCAGCAGCTTCGAGGCGGACCTGAACACTGAAGCTTTCTTT
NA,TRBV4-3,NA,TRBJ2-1,CASSQGSGDEQFF,TGCGCCAGCAGCCAAGGTTCCGGCGATGAGCAGTTCTTC
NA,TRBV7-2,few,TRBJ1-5,CASSLGDTINQPQHF,TGTGCCAGCAGCCTTGGGGACACAATCAATCAGCCCCAGCATTTT
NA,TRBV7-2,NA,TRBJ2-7,CASSMTVIYEQYF,TGTGCCAGCAGCATGACAGTAATCTACGAGCAGTACTTC
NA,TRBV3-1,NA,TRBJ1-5,CASSGGRGNQPQHF,TGTGCCAGCAGTGGGGGTAGGGGCAATCAGCCCCAGCATTTT
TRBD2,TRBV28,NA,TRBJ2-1,CASSWTSNPGSLEQFF,TGTGCCAGCAGTTGGACTAGCAACCCGGGTTCTCTTGAGCAGTTCTTC
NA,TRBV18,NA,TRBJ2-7,CASSPRDTILSYEQYF,TGTGCCAGCTCGCCCCGGGACACAATTCTATCCTACGAGCAGTACTTC
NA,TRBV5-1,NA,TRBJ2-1,CASSFGMGPNEQFF,TGCGCCAGCAGCTTTGGGATGGGACCCAATGAGCAGTTCTTC
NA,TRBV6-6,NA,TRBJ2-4,CASSYPKRAGGINIQYF,TGTGCCAGCAGTTACCCAAAAAGGGCCGGAGGCATAAACATTCAGTACTTC
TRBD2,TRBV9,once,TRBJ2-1,CASSVDPSAGVTVHEQFF,TGTGCCAGCAGCGTAGACCCCTCGGCGGGAGTAACGGTTCACGAGCAGTTCTTC
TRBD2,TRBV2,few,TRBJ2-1,CASSDMAGAYNEQFF,TGTGCCAGCAGTGACATGGCGGGAGCGTACAATGAGCAGTTCTTC
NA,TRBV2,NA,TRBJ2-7,CASSGVDVYEQYF,TGTGCCAGCAGTGGTGTAGACGTCTACGAGCAGTACTTC
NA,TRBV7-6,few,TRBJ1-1,CASSLKFENTEAFF,TGTGCCAGCAGCTTAAAATTCGAGAACACTGAAGCTTTCTTT
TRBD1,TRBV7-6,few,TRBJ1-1,CASSLSLTGFNEAFF,TGTGCCAGCAGCTTAAGCCTGACAGGGTTTAATGAAGCTTTCTTT
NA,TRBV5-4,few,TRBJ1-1,CASSLARTEAFF,TGTGCCAGCAGCTTGGCTCGGACTGAAGCTTTCTTT
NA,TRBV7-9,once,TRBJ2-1,CASSFHMPCEQFF,TGTGCCAGCAGCTTTCATATGCCGTGTGAGCAGTTCTTC
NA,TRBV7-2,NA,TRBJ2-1,CASSLEGGSRYNEQFF,TGTGCCAGCAGCTTAGAAGGGGGGTCAAGGTACAATGAGCAGTTCTTC
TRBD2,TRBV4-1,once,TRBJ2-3,CASSRITGLASPSRQYF,TGCGCCAGCAGCCGAATCACGGGACTAGCGTCTCCCAGTAGGCAGTATTTT
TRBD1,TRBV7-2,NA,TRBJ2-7,CASSYGTDSSYEQYF,TGTGCCAGCAGCTACGGGACAGATAGCTCCTACGAGCAGTACTTC
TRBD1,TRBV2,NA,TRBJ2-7,CASILPGQGSHEQYF,TGTGCCAGCATTCTCCCGGGACAGGGTTCTCACGAGCAGTACTTC
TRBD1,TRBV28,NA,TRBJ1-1,CASSFRGLEGNTEAFF,TGTGCCAGCAGTTTTAGGGGGCTCGAGGGGAACACTGAAGCTTTCTTT
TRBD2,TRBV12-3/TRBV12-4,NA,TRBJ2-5,CASSFGVAGGPEETQYF,TGTGCCAGCAGTTTTGGGGTAGCGGGAGGGCCGGAAGAGACCCAGTACTTC
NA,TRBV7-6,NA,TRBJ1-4,CASIPSTNEKLFF,TGTGCCAGCATCCCCTCAACTAATGAAAAACTGTTTTTT
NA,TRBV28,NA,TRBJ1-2,CASSRSGSYGYTF,TGTGCCAGCAGTAGGAGCGGGAGCTATGGCTACACCTTC
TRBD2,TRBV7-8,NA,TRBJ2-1,CASSLSRLAGYNEQFF,TGTGCCAGCAGCTTATCTCGTTTAGCGGGTTACAATGAGCAGTTCTTC
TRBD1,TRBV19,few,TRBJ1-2,CASSPTGTGYGYTF,TGTGCCAGTAGCCCTACCGGGACAGGGTATGGCTACACCTTC
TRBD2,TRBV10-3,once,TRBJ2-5,CAISERTSRETQYF,TGTGCCATCAGTGAGCGGACTAGCCGGGAGACCCAGTACTTC
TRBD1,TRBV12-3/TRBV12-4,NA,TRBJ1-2,CASSWGTGGGYTF,TGTGCCAGCAGCTGGGGAACAGGGGGTGGCTACACCTTC
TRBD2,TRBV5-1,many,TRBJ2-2,CASSLESVSGARELFF,TGCGCCAGCAGCTTGGAGTCTGTCAGCGGGGCGAGGGAGCTGTTTTTT
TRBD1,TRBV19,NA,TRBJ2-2,CASTRLSGWDRNTGELFF,TGTGCCAGTACCCGCCTTTCGGGATGGGACAGGAACACCGGGGAGCTGTTTTTT
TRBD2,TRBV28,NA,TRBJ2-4,CASTPGGTSGNRIQYF,TGTGCCAGCACCCCTGGTGGGACTAGCGGGAACAGGATTCAGTACTTC
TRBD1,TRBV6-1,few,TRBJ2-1,CASSRDRGLNEQFF,TGTGCCAGCAGCCGGGACAGGGGGCTTAATGAGCAGTTCTTC
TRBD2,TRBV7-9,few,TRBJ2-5,CASSLGLAGSETQYF,TGTGCCAGCAGCTTGGGACTAGCGGGAAGCGAGACCCAGTACTTC
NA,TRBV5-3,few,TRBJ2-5,CASSQAGQNQETQYF,TGTGCCAGCAGCCAGGCTGGACAGAACCAAGAGACCCAGTACTTC
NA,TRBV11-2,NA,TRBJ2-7,CASSFFAGTSYEQYF,TGTGCCAGCAGCTTCTTCGCGGGGACGTCCTACGAGCAGTACTTC
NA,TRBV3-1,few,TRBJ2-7,CASSQSLLGTDSSFGSEQYF,TGTGCCAGCAGCCAGTCCTTGCTGGGGACCGACTCATCGTTTGGGAGTGAGCAGTACTTC
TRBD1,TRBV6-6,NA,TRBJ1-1,CASSYSTGAPVGAFF,TGTGCCAGCAGTTACTCGACAGGGGCCCCGGTTGGAGCTTTCTTT
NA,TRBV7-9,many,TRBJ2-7,CASSLSDPYEQYF,TGTGCCAGCAGCTTAAGTGATCCCTACGAGCAGTACTTC
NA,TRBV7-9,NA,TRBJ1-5,CASSLGGGLSGAQHF,TGTGCCAGCAGCTTAGGAGGTGGATTATCAGGGGCCCAGCATTTT
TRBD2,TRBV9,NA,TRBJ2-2,CASSVGLAGGFDTGELFF,TGTGCCAGCAGCGTAGGATTAGCGGGAGGGTTCGACACCGGGGAGCTGTTTTTT
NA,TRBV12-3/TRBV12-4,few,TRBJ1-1,CASQQGENTEAFF,TGTGCCAGCCAACAGGGTGAGAACACTGAAGCTTTCTTT
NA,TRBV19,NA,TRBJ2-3,CASSISLWLGADTQYF,TGTGCCAGTAGTATTAGTCTGTGGCTGGGAGCAGATACGCAGTATTTT
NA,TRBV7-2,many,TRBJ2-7,CASSFSGAPAYEQYF,TGTGCCAGCAGCTTTAGCGGCGCCCCAGCCTACGAGCAGTACTTC
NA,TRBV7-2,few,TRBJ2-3,CASSPFGRLGDTQYF,TGTGCCAGCAGCCCCTTCGGGCGGCTCGGGGATACGCAGTATTTT